The rows below give T cell receptor beta chains drawn from one sample of a study of T cell repertoires in cytomegalovirus infection. Each CDR3 protein gets one entry after TCRdb re-called the reads with MiXCR. This table holds 150,000 to 200,000 distinct CDR3 sequences, around 14% found once. The sample comprised PBMCs. The receptor set was obtained from a human donor in good health (CMV status not recorded). Some clones in this sample may be carry-over from other donors' samples. The CDR3 runs from the conserved cysteine through the conserved F or W. A D gene is named only where the DNA matches it firmly. Some rows mark clone size as missing; the rest say once, few, many or name a class of expanded clone.

abundance,d_gene,len,v_gene,j_gene,CDR3aa,CDR3nt
many,TRBD2,17,TRBV7-8,TRBJ2-1,CASSPTEFVREGPPEFF,TGTGCCAGCAGCCCCACCGAGTTTGTGCGGGAGGGCCCACCAGAGTTCTTC
.,.,16,TRBV5-1,TRBJ1-3,CASSPIQGTSGNTIYF,TGCGCCAGCAGCCCGATCCAGGGAACCTCTGGAAACACCATATATTTT
many,TRBD1,14,TRBV20-1,TRBJ2-1,CSARWQGVSNEQFF,TGCAGTGCTAGATGGCAGGGGGTTTCTAATGAGCAGTTCTTC
few,TRBD1,15,TRBV12-3/TRBV12-4,TRBJ2-5,CASRGGQGPQETQYF,TGTGCCAGCAGGGGGGGACAGGGACCCCAAGAGACCCAGTACTTC
.,TRBD2,13,TRBV6-2/TRBV6-3,TRBJ2-1,CASSLTGGNGQFF,TGTGCCAGCAGTCTAACCGGGGGGAATGGGCAGTTCTTC
many,TRBD2,15,TRBV7-6,TRBJ2-5,CASSLGAGGQETQYF,TGTGCCAGCAGCTTAGGAGCGGGAGGGCAAGAGACCCAGTACTTC
.,.,16,TRBV29-1,TRBJ2-7,CSVSVKYGQFGYEQYF,TGCAGCGTCAGCGTCAAATATGGACAGTTCGGCTACGAGCAGTACTTC
many,.,15,TRBV7-2,TRBJ1-1,CASSLSWDPGREAFF,TGTGCCAGCAGCTTAAGTTGGGACCCCGGGCGGGAAGCTTTCTTT
many,.,14,TRBV6-5,TRBJ1-1,CASSTDIWGTEAFF,TGTGCCAGCAGTACCGACATCTGGGGCACTGAAGCTTTCTTT
many,.,18,TRBV7-3,TRBJ2-6,CASSSQPGARSGANVLTF,TGTGCCAGCAGCTCCCAGCCAGGGGCCCGCTCTGGGGCCAACGTCCTGACTTTC
many,.,14,TRBV28,TRBJ2-1,CATLPADRYNEQFF,TGTGCCACTCTCCCAGCGGACCGCTACAATGAGCAGTTCTTC
many,.,17,TRBV7-2,TRBJ2-7,CASSLAGGGTVYYEQYF,TGTGCCAGCAGCTTAGCGGGGGGCGGGACAGTTTACTACGAGCAGTACTTC
many,TRBD2,13,TRBV7-3,TRBJ2-1,CASSTTSNNEQFF,TGTGCCAGCAGCACGACTAGCAACAATGAGCAGTTCTTC
.,.,14,TRBV14,TRBJ1-1,CASSQATVNTEAFF,TGTGCCAGCAGCCAAGCAACGGTTAACACTGAAGCTTTCTTT
many,TRBD2,15,TRBV7-2,TRBJ2-3,CASSPRLAGTDTQYF,TGTGCCAGCAGCCCTCGACTAGCGGGGACAGATACGCAGTATTTT
.,.,12,TRBV20-1,TRBJ1-2,CSARTANYGYTF,TGCAGTGCTAGAACAGCTAACTATGGCTACACCTTC